This T cell receptor (beta chain) comes out of a study of blood T cell repertoires in COVID-19. Background on the study: Sites across the United States, Italy and Spain contributed samples from acute and convalescent COVID-19. Sources were T cells, B-cell-depleted T cells, or PBMCs; the material itself was cDNA or gDNA.

This CDR3 has 15 residues. Germline V gene data show CDR1 as SGHAT and CDR2 as FQNNGV. The V gene end was trimmed by 1 base and the J gene end by 4 bases; junction bases not matched to a gene: 4. Authors' processing steps: Estimated nucleated cell counts came from reference gene primer amplification. The assay was immunoSEQ multiplex PCR, and TCRdb's table has in-frame clones only and misses some. D and trimming come from the DNA, and the V and J calls and clone size come from that table. In the table there are 130,000 to 150,000 clones, 81% of which are singletons. The chain is built from TRBV11-2 and TRBJ2-3; 8 positions match TRBD1. Sequences were obtained from peripheral blood. This TCR derives from a human donor in a cohort sampled during active COVID-19. The CDR3 region has the DNA TGTGCCAGCAGCTTAGCAGGGGGCGTGTCAGATACGCAGTATTTT. It specifies CASSLAGGVSDTQYF.